These T cell receptor beta chains were read from a single sample in a study of shared clonotypes between healthy human individuals. Produced via immunoSEQ multiplex PCR; TCRdb's table is partial and in-frame only. The sample includes about 2.3 million clones, roughly 90% of them seen just once. Sequencing was performed on naive CD4+ T cells from PBMCs. The receptors originated from a man between 18 and 29 years old in good health. Some clones in this sample may be carry-over from other donors' samples. The CDR3 runs from the conserved cysteine through the conserved F or W. The D gene is left open where the match is weak. Not all rows give a size; the values are once, few, many and, for expanded clones, a class.

d_gene	abundance	v_gene	j_gene	CDR3aa	CDR3nt
.	.	TRBV5-1	TRBJ2-5	CASSSLGAQETQYF	TGCGCCAGCAGCTCCCTTGGGGCCCAAGAGACCCAGTACTTC
TRBD2	.	TRBV6-5	TRBJ2-1	CASRPPSGSNEQFF	TGTGCCAGCAGGCCCCCTAGCGGGAGCAATGAGCAGTTCTTC
.	.	TRBV5-6	TRBJ2-5	CASRRTPQETQYF	TGTGCCAGCAGGAGGACTCCTCAAGAGACCCAGTACTTC
TRBD1	.	TRBV5-4	TRBJ1-2	CASSDRVHGYTF	TGTGCCAGCAGCGACAGGGTCCATGGCTACACCTTC
TRBD2	.	TRBV5-1	TRBJ2-7	CASSWAQGAGAEQYF	TGCGCCAGCAGCTGGGCCCAGGGAGCGGGAGCCGAGCAGTACTTC
.	.	TRBV29-1	TRBJ1-2	CSVEESAEYGYTF	TGCAGCGTTGAAGAGTCAGCCGAATATGGCTACACCTTC
.	.	TRBV5-1	TRBJ2-1	CASSLEGRGVNNEQFF	TGCGCCAGCAGCTTGGAGGGTCGGGGAGTGAACAATGAGCAGTTCTTC
TRBD1	.	TRBV2	TRBJ1-1	CASRVVDRGGTEAFF	TGTGCCAGCAGGGTGGTGGACAGGGGAGGCACTGAAGCTTTCTTT
.	.	TRBV2	TRBJ1-3	CASSGFPQGGNTIYF	TGTGCCAGCAGTGGTTTTCCGCAGGGAGGAAACACCATATATTTT
.	.	TRBV23-1	TRBJ2-4	CASSPRLAGELGIQYF	TGCGCCAGCAGTCCTCGACTAGCAGGGGAACTGGGCATTCAGTACTTC
TRBD1	.	TRBV27	TRBJ2-5	CASSLGTGPQETQYF	TGTGCCAGCAGTTTAGGGACAGGGCCTCAAGAGACCCAGTACTTC
TRBD2	.	TRBV27	TRBJ2-3	CASSHPSGRAADTQYF	TGTGCCAGCAGTCACCCTAGCGGGAGGGCCGCAGATACGCAGTATTTT
.	.	TRBV7-9	TRBJ1-5	CASSPRGGNQPQHF	TGTGCCAGCAGCCCGCGGGGGGGCAATCAGCCCCAGCATTTT
TRBD1	.	TRBV9	TRBJ2-1	CASSVGGTGQYNEQFF	TGTGCCAGCAGCGTAGGGGGGACAGGGCAATACAATGAGCAGTTCTTC
.	.	TRBV7-9	TRBJ2-2	CATHGRGTNTGELFF	TGTGCCACCCACGGGCGGGGAACGAACACCGGGGAGCTGTTTTTT
.	.	TRBV28	TRBJ2-1	CASSFQGSSSYNEQFF	TGTGCCAGCAGTTTCCAGGGGTCTAGCTCCTACAATGAGCAGTTCTTC
TRBD2	once	TRBV29-1	TRBJ2-1	CSAPGESSGSRFEQFF	TGCAGCGCCCCAGGGGAGTCTAGCGGGAGTAGGTTTGAGCAGTTCTTC
.	.	TRBV29-1	TRBJ1-1	CSVDNGVGTEAFF	TGCAGCGTTGATAACGGGGTTGGGACTGAAGCTTTCTTT
.	.	TRBV6-6	TRBJ2-3	CASQGSTDTQYF	TGTGCCAGCCAAGGAAGCACAGATACGCAGTATTTT
.	.	TRBV5-1	TRBJ1-4	CASSLTRGSEKLFF	TGCGCCAGCAGCTTGACACGGGGAAGTGAAAAACTGTTTTTT
.	once	TRBV20-1	TRBJ2-5	CSAEVQETQYF	TGCAGTGCGGAGGTACAAGAGACCCAGTACTTC
TRBD2	.	TRBV28	TRBJ2-1	CASSLPRGGRDEQFF	TGTGCCAGCAGTTTGCCCCGCGGGGGTCGGGATGAGCAGTTCTTC
.	.	TRBV19	TRBJ2-2	CASSTTTGPEELFF	TGTGCCAGTAGTACTACGACAGGCCCCGAGGAGCTGTTTTTT
.	.	TRBV5-6	TRBJ2-3	CASSGSLGGTQYF	TGTGCCAGCAGCGGGAGCCTCGGGGGTACGCAGTATTTT
.	.	TRBV28	TRBJ2-7	CASTPGTPTYEQYF	TGTGCCAGCACACCCGGGACCCCTACCTACGAGCAGTACTTC
.	.	TRBV5-1	TRBJ1-3	CASSAGQSGNTIYF	TGCGCCAGCAGCGCGGGACAATCCGGAAACACCATATATTTT
.	.	TRBV30	TRBJ2-4	CAWSVGWAKNIQYF	TGTGCCTGGAGTGTAGGGTGGGCCAAAAACATTCAGTACTTC
TRBD1	.	TRBV7-2	TRBJ2-7	CASSQRQGAYEQYF	TGTGCCAGCAGCCAAAGACAGGGCGCCTACGAGCAGTACTTC
.	.	TRBV20-1	TRBJ2-7	CSAKGEQYF	TGCAGCGCCAAAGGAGAGCAGTACTTC
TRBD1	.	TRBV11-2	TRBJ2-1	CASSFGDRENYEQFF	TGTGCCAGCAGCTTCGGCGACAGGGAGAACTATGAGCAGTTCTTC
.	.	TRBV7-7	TRBJ2-7	CASSPQGNSYEQYF	TGTGCCAGCAGCCCCCAGGGTAACAGTTACGAGCAGTACTTC
.	.	TRBV29-1	TRBJ2-7	CSVAGRGNEQYF	TGCAGCGTTGCTGGCAGGGGAAACGAGCAGTACTTC
TRBD1	.	TRBV28	TRBJ1-1	CASKSPSVGQGAAFF	TGTGCCAGCAAAAGTCCGAGCGTGGGACAGGGAGCAGCTTTCTTT
TRBD1	.	TRBV6-1	TRBJ1-3	CASSTQGSGNTIYF	TGTGCCAGCAGTACACAGGGGTCTGGAAACACCATATATTTT
TRBD2	once	TRBV6-1	TRBJ2-1	CASSEALSGGWQFF	TGTGCCAGCAGTGAAGCCCTTTCGGGGGGATGGCAGTTCTTC
.	.	TRBV6-5	TRBJ1-5	CASIEGGSYRPQHF	TGTGCCAGCATCGAGGGGGGGTCCTATCGGCCCCAGCATTTT
.	.	TRBV28	TRBJ1-2	CASSFGAAYGYTF	TGTGCCAGCAGTTTTGGCGCGGCCTATGGCTACACCTTC
TRBD2	.	TRBV5-1	TRBJ2-1	CASSLVVAGHINYNEQFF	TGCGCCAGCAGCTTGGTGGTAGCGGGACACATAAATTACAATGAGCAGTTCTTC
TRBD2	once	TRBV19	TRBJ2-2	CASSSPGLAAGELFF	TGTGCCAGTAGTTCGCCGGGACTAGCCGCTGGGGAGCTGTTTTTT
TRBD2	.	TRBV14	TRBJ2-3	CASSRRLAGTSTDTQYF	TGTGCCAGCAGCCGACGACTAGCGGGAACCAGCACAGATACGCAGTATTTT
.	.	TRBV9	TRBJ2-1	CASSPPQGSYNEQFF	TGTGCCAGCAGCCCCCCGCAGGGCTCCTACAATGAGCAGTTCTTC
.	.	TRBV21-1	TRBJ2-7	CASSKCSGQNLSSYEQYF	TGTGCCAGCAGCAAATGTTCAGGCCAAAACCTTAGCTCCTACGAGCAGTACTTC
.	.	TRBV6-1	TRBJ2-7	CATPRGQGTGEQYF	TGTGCCACACCCCGTGGGCAGGGAACGGGCGAGCAGTACTTC
TRBD1	.	TRBV2	TRBJ1-1	CASTDRGRMNTEAFF	TGTGCCAGCACCGACAGGGGAAGAATGAACACTGAAGCTTTCTTT
.	.	TRBV2	TRBJ2-7	CATGSSFSYEQYF	TGTGCTACGGGGTCTTCCTTCTCCTACGAGCAGTACTTC
TRBD1	.	TRBV5-6	TRBJ2-2	CASSSGTGSTGELFF	TGTGCCAGCAGCTCGGGGACAGGATCGACCGGGGAGCTGTTTTTT